This section outlines one T cell receptor (beta chain) sequence together with its context. Its antigen is not identified. A much larger clone differs by one base, so this may be a read error. CDR3 length: 16 residues. The germline gives CDR1 DFQATT, CDR2 SNEGSKA (reference sequence). Findings of the study overall: The larger cohort examined one V-J beta rearrangement, not whole repertoires. Tumor memory CD4+ T cell TCR gene usage clustered with blood and lymph node memory CD4+ cells and lymph node naive CD4+ cells.

CD4+CD45RO+CD25- cells were isolated as memory CD4+ T cells. Constant-region reverse primers amplified full-length variable regions, followed by semi-nested Nested Universal Primer A PCR. TCRdb re-called the 5' RACE reads through MiXCR, storing one row per CDR3 protein. Counted here are some 64,000 distinct CDR3 sequences, approximately 22% occurring once; the ten biggest clones make up under 3.5%. Input material: memory CD4+ T cells sorted from a lymph node. Noted subset: memory CD4+ T cells, CD4+CD45RO+CD25-. The chain carries TRBV20-1 and TRBJ2-7; D is perhaps TRBD1 (6 bases). The sequence was collected from a female donor with breast cancer. CDR3 sequence (DNA): TGCAGGGCTAGAATAGCAGGGGTCACGGCAAACTACGAGCAGTACTTC. As protein: CRARIAGVTANYEQYF.